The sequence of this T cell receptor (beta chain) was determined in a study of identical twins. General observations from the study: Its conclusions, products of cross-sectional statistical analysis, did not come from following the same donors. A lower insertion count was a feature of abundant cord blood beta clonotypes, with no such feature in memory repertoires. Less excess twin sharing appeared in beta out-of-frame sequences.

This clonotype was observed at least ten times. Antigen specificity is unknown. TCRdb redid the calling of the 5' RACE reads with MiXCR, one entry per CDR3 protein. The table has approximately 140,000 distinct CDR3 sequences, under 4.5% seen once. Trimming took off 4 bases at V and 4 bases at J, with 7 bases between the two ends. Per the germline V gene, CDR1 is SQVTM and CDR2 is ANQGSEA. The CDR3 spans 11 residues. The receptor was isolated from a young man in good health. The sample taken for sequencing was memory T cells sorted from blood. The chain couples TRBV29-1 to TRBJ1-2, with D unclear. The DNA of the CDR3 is TGCAGCGTTGGTTCCGTCTATGGCTACACCTTC. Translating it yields CSVGSVYGYTF. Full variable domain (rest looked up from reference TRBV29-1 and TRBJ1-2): SAVISQKPSRDICQRGTSLTIQCQVDSQVTMMFWYRQQPGQSLTLIATANQGSEATYESGFVIDKFPISRPNLTFSTLTVSNMSPEDSSIYLCSVGSVYGYTFGSGTRLTVV.